The 10 T cell receptor beta chains below were found in one sample sequenced in a study of shared clonotypes between healthy human individuals. Here immunoSEQ multiplex PCR was the method, and the copy in TCRdb shows in-frame clones only, minus some. The data contain around 510,000 clones, about 96% of them seen just once; the ten biggest clones take up 0.05% to 0.08%. Material for sequencing was naive CD4+ T cells sorted from blood. Indicated subset: CD45RA+ positively selected. These receptors were taken from a woman aged 25-40 years in good health.

V is TRBV6-5 and J is TRBJ2-7, with 8 bases matching TRBD1. Losses at the gene ends were 4 bases for V and 3 bases for J; bases not matched to a gene: 11. Looked up from germline, CDR1 is MNHEY and CDR2 is SVGAGI. The CDR3 covers 16 residues. CDR3 DNA sequence: TGTGCCAGCAGTTTTATCCCCGGGACAGGCAACTACGAGCAGTACTTC. Its translation is CASSFIPGTGNYEQYF.

This chain joins TRBV27 and TRBJ2-1; D is unresolved. This CDR3 is 14 amino acids long. The germline V gene encodes CDR1 MNHEY and CDR2 SMNVEV (reference sequence). V gave up 3 bases and J gave up 8 bases, with 14 bases separating them. The chain's CDR3 is CASSFASPLDEQFF. The CDR3 coding sequence is TGTGCCAGCAGTTTTGCCTCCCCGTTAGATGAGCAGTTCTTC.

CDR3 nucleotide sequence: TGTGCCAGCGAGGTTTTCAACTATGGCTACACCTTC. Protein: CASEVFNYGYTF. This chain connects TRBV28 to TRBJ1-2; unclear D gene. There are 12 residues in the CDR3. Trimming pared 8 bases from V and 2 bases from J, leaving 9 bases between. CDR1 is MDHEN, CDR2 SYDVKM, per germline.

The chain recombines TRBV9 with TRBJ2-1, with 7 bases identical to TRBD1. The V gene's germline CDR1 is SGDLS and CDR2 YYNGEE. Losses at the gene ends were 2 bases for V and 0 bases for J; bases not matched to a gene: 8. The CDR3 consists of 17 residues. DNA of the CDR3: TGTGCCAGCAGCGTCCTAGGGGGCCTGAGCTCCTACAATGAGCAGTTCTTC. This encodes CASSVLGGLSSYNEQFF.

The chain uses TRBV12-5 and TRBJ2-2; TRBD2 aligns across 8 bases. Unmatched junction bases numbered 11, after V lost 2 bases and J lost 3 bases. CDR1 is LGHNT and CDR2 is FRNRAP in the germline V gene. The CDR3 is 18 residues long. The CDR3 DNA reads TGTGCTAGTGGTTTGTCCCGCCTGGGCGGGAGGTACACCGGGGAGCTGTTTTTT. Translated, it gives CASGLSRLGGRYTGELFF.

This clone was observed a single time. This chain connects TRBV11-2 to TRBJ2-3; no firm D call. The V and J ends lost 2 bases and 1 base respectively, with 7 bases between them. Germline V gene sequence: CDR1 SGHAT, CDR2 FQNNGV. This CDR3 is 14 amino acids long. The CDR3 region is CASSLTGGTDTQYF. The CDR3 DNA reads TGTGCCAGCAGCTTAACCGGCGGCACAGATACGCAGTATTTT.

The CDR3 sequence is CASSLESGVPHGTQYF. Written as DNA, the CDR3 is TGTGCCAGCAGTTTAGAGTCGGGAGTACCTCATGGTACGCAGTATTTT. This chain joins TRBV27 and TRBJ2-3; tentatively, D is TRBD2 (6 bases). Germline V gene sequence: CDR1 MNHEY, CDR2 SMNVEV (reference sequence). The CDR3 runs 16 residues. The germline V and J ends were trimmed by 2 bases and 8 bases, with 20 bases remaining between them.

The chain carries TRBV6-5 and TRBJ2-7; the match to TRBD2 covers 12 bases. Germline V gene data show CDR1 as MNHEY and CDR2 as SVGAGI. The CDR3 is made up of 15 amino acids. Unmatched junction bases numbered 3, after V lost 6 bases and J lost 0 bases. The CDR3 DNA reads as TGTGCCAGCAGCCAGACTAGCGGGAGCTCCTACGAGCAGTACTTC. Its protein product is CASSQTSGSSYEQYF.

This chain connects TRBV5-4 to TRBJ2-4; the match to TRBD2 covers 8 bases. Trimming cost V 4 bases and J 2 bases; bases outside gene matches: 14. Per the germline V gene, CDR1 is SGHNT and CDR2 is YYREEE (reference sequence). The CDR3 length is 18 residues. CDR3 sequence reads: CASSPGLERLESKNIQYF. CDR3 bases: TGTGCCAGCAGCCCGGGACTAGAGCGCCTAGAGTCCAAAAACATTCAGTACTTC.

The rearrangement links TRBV11-2 to TRBJ1-1; no firm D call. Germline lookup yields CDR1 SGHAT and CDR2 FQNNGV. Trimming took off 3 bases at V and 7 bases at J, with 9 bases between the two ends. The CDR3 has 12 residues. DNA for the CDR3: TGTGCCAGCAGCTTCCCCATGGGTGAAGCTTTCTTT. As protein: CASSFPMGEAFF.